This is a list of T cell receptor beta chains from one sample in a study of PD-1 blockade in mismatch repair-deficient tumors. Only in-frame clones appear in the TCRdb table, and some are missing; sequencing was by immunoSEQ multiplex PCR. The table records about 60,000 clones, approximately 90% of them present only once. The sequencing here drew on peripheral blood, taken 52 weeks after starting pembrolizumab. Source of these receptors: an adult with mismatch repair-deficient cancer. CDR3s include the opening cysteine and the closing phenylalanine or tryptophan. Fields, in order: V gene, D gene, J gene, clone size, CDR3 DNA, CDR3 protein. A D gene is named only where the DNA matches it firmly. Some rows have no size entry. The others give once, few or many, or a class for an expanded clone.

>TRBV7-9|.|TRBJ2-4|.
TGTGCCAGCAGCCTTGGTAGACAGCCCGGTCACATTCAGTACTTC
CASSLGRQPGHIQYF
>TRBV4-1|TRBD2|TRBJ2-1|.
TGCGCCAGCAGCCAAGCCCTAGCGGGAGAGTCCTACAATGAGCAGTTCTTC
CASSQALAGESYNEQFF
>TRBV5-4|TRBD1|TRBJ1-1|.
TGTGCCAGCAGCGTGACAGGGGGGACTGAAGCTTTCTTT
CASSVTGGTEAFF
>TRBV4-1|TRBD2|TRBJ2-3|.
TGCGCCAGCAGCCAAGCCCCTAGCGGACCAGATACGCAGTATTTT
CASSQAPSGPDTQYF
>TRBV11-3|TRBD2|TRBJ2-3|.
TGTGCCAGCAGCTTACCGGGACTAGCGGGAGGGAGGGAAGTCCCAGATACGCAGTATTTT
CASSLPGLAGGREVPDTQYF
>TRBV6-5|.|TRBJ2-5|.
TGTGCCAGCAGCCTGGGGGCCTTTGGGGAGACCCAGTACTTC
CASSLGAFGETQYF
>TRBV5-5|.|TRBJ1-5|.
TGTGCCAGCAGCCACAGGGGCAATCAGCCCCAGCATTTT
CASSHRGNQPQHF
>TRBV28|TRBD2|TRBJ2-2|.
TGTGCCAGCAGTTTATCGGGCGTGGTTAGCGGGAGACGAACCGGGGAGCTGTTTTTT
CASSLSGVVSGRRTGELFF
>TRBV5-4|.|TRBJ2-7|.
TGTGCCAGCAGCCTTGGAGTTGCCTACGAGCAGTACTTC
CASSLGVAYEQYF
>TRBV19|TRBD2|TRBJ2-1|.
TGTGCCAGTAGTATTGCCGGGACTAGCGGGAGCTACAATGAGCAGTTCTTC
CASSIAGTSGSYNEQFF
>TRBV2|.|TRBJ1-1|.
TGTGCCAGCAGCCAGGAGACTGAAGCTTTCTTT
CASSQETEAFF
>TRBV2|TRBD1|TRBJ2-7|.
TGTGCCAGCATTAACAGGGACAGGTTCTACGAGCAGTACTTC
CASINRDRFYEQYF
>TRBV27|.|TRBJ2-2|.
TGTGCCAGCAGTTTATCCAGGACGGCCCCGAACACCGGGGAGCTGTTTTTT
CASSLSRTAPNTGELFF
>TRBV9|TRBD1|TRBJ2-7|.
TGTGCCAGCAGCCCCGGCTGGGACAGCTCCTACGAGCAGTACTTC
CASSPGWDSSYEQYF
>TRBV4-3|TRBD2|TRBJ2-7|.
TGCGCCAGCAGCCAAGACGGGCTAGCGGGAGAAGTCACCTACGAGCAGTACTTC
CASSQDGLAGEVTYEQYF
>TRBV7-2|.|TRBJ2-4|.
TGTGCCAGCAGCTTAGGCTCAGCCAAAAACATTCAGTACTTC
CASSLGSAKNIQYF
>TRBV6-1|TRBD2|TRBJ2-7|once
TGTGCCAGCAGTGAAACGGGGACTAGCGGCTCCTACGAGCAGTACTTC
CASSETGTSGSYEQYF
>TRBV10-2|.|TRBJ2-1|.
TGCGCCAGCGGAACCCAGGACTCTAGTAGGCAGTTCTTC
CASGTQDSSRQFF
>TRBV28|TRBD2|TRBJ2-2|.
TGTGCCAGCAGTGACGGAGGAGTGACTAGCAGCACCGGGGAGCTGTTTTTT
CASSDGGVTSSTGELFF
>TRBV28|TRBD1|TRBJ2-7|.
TGTGCCAGCAGTTTATTACTTTCCGTTAGGGGGCTGGTGAAAGAGCAGTACTTC
CASSLLLSVRGLVKEQYF
>TRBV30|.|TRBJ1-2|.
TGTGCCTGGAACAGGGCGCCGTTGGATGGCTACACCTTC
CAWNRAPLDGYTF
>TRBV5-4|.|TRBJ2-1|.
TGTGCCAGCAGCCCCCCCGGGACGAATGAGCAGTTCTTC
CASSPPGTNEQFF
>TRBV11-3|TRBD2|TRBJ2-1|once
TGTGCCAGCAGTCGTACTAGCGGGATAGAGCGTAGGTACAATGAGCAGTTCTTC
CASSRTSGIERRYNEQFF